The 25 T cell receptor beta chains listed next were all sequenced from one sample in a study of blood T cells in healthy people across ages. Using a J-beta primer mix together with a sample-barcoded 5' primer, a second PCR was run for roughly 7 to 12 cycles. TCRdb reanalysed the 5' RACE reads using MiXCR and keeps one entry per CDR3 protein. The repertoire holds over 600,000 distinct CDR3 sequences, with around 41% as singletons. Material for sequencing was blood. The receptors derive from a man older than 75 in good health.

The sample holds one count of this clonotype. The rearrangement joins TRBV14 to TRBJ2-7, with no clear D. With the DNA end fitting TRBJ2-5 better, the J assignment may be wrong. The CDR3 length is 14 residues. Germline loops: CDR1 SGHDN, CDR2 FVKESK. As DNA, the CDR3 is TGTGCCAGCAGCCAGCTTTGGAGCCAAGAGACCCAGTACTTC. Translation gives CASSQLWSQETQYF.

This clonotype was found a few times. The gene calls are TRBV5-6 and TRBJ2-6, with a tentative D call TRBD1 (6 bases). CDR3 size: 17 residues. The germline V gene has CDR1 SGHDT and CDR2 YYEEEE. Trimming shortened V by 0 bases and J by 1 base, and 11 bases separated the two germline ends. CDR3 loop: CASSLEGTPSGANVLTF. The CDR3 DNA is TGTGCCAGCAGCTTGGAGGGGACACCGTCTGGGGCCAACGTCCTGACTTTC.

This clonotype was seen only a few times. The chain joins TRBV20-1 to TRBJ2-7, with 7 bases identical to TRBD2. Trimming took 1 base from V and 0 from J; bases not matched to a gene: 6. CDR3 length equals 15 residues. CDR1 and CDR2 (germline): DFQATT, SNEGSKA (reference sequence). Here the CDR3 reads CSARVSSGSSYEQYF. CDR3 DNA: TGCAGTGCTAGAGTGTCTAGCGGTAGCTCCTACGAGCAGTACTTC.

This chain joins TRBV20-1 and TRBJ2-3; TRBD2 matches at 14 bases. This CDR3 contains 19 residues. J was trimmed by 5 bases and V by 4 bases; bases with no gene match: 17. CDR1 DFQATT and CDR2 SNEGSKA come from the germline V gene (reference sequence). The CDR3 coding sequence is TGCAGTGCTACGCCAAACGACGGACTAGCGGGAGGCCAGGGAGATACGCAGTATTTT. It specifies CSATPNDGLAGGQGDTQYF.

J is TRBJ2-7 and V is TRBV7-3, with a possible D match to TRBD2 (5 bases). Trimming cost V 6 bases and J 5 bases, with 20 bases left between them. Looked up from germline, CDR1 is SGHTA and CDR2 is FQGTGA. The CDR3 loop spans 15 amino acids. CDR3 nucleotides: TGTGCCAGCAGTCAAAATAGCGAGAGGTACCACGAGCAGTACTTC. Translation: CASSQNSERYHEQYF. Combining the CDR3 with reference TRBV7-3 and TRBJ2-7 gives the whole variable domain GAGVSQTPSNKVTEKGKYVELRCDPISGHTALYWYRQSLGQGPEFLIYFQGTGAADDSGLPNDRFFAVRPEGSVSTLKIQRTERGDSAVYLCASSQNSERYHEQYFGPGTRLTVT.

The gene calls are TRBV5-1 and TRBJ2-7; 11 nucleotides line up with TRBD2. The V and J ends lost 5 bases and 2 bases, in that order; junction bases with no gene match: 6. The CDR3 covers 15 residues. CDR1 is SGHRS, CDR2 YFSETQ, per germline. The CDR3 region is CASRPTSGSAYEQYF. CDR3 in DNA: TGCGCCAGCAGACCAACTAGCGGGAGCGCCTACGAGCAGTACTTC.

The chain employs TRBV2 and TRBJ2-3, with D tentatively TRBD2 (6 bases). Germline V gene data show CDR1 as SNHLY and CDR2 as FYNNEI. The CDR3 loop spans 15 amino acids. Trimming shortened V by 7 bases and J by 2 bases, and 16 bases separated the two germline ends. This chain's CDR3 is CASKSRDLVTDTQYF. The CDR3 DNA follows: TGTGCCAGCAAGTCCCGGGACTTGGTCACAGATACGCAGTATTTT.

The chain is built from TRBV7-6 and TRBJ2-5; 9 positions agree with TRBD1. Gene TRBJ2-7 matches the end of the DNA better, so the J call may be wrong. The CDR3 runs to 14 residues. CDR1 is SGHVS and CDR2 is FNYEAQ in the germline V gene. The CDR3 nucleotides read TGTGCCAGCAGCTCCTATACAGGGGGCGGCGAGCAGTACTTC. Translation gives CASSSYTGGGEQYF.

DNA of the CDR3: TGCGCCAGCAGCAGGGACAGGGGTCGGGGGAACACTGAAGCTTTCTTT. The encoded protein is CASSRDRGRGNTEAFF. The chain combines TRBV5-1 with TRBJ1-1; 10 bases are shared with TRBD1. This CDR3 is built from 16 residues. Trimming cost V 4 bases and J 1 base; bases outside gene matches: 7. CDR1 SGHRS and CDR2 YFSETQ come from the germline V gene.

This clonotype was observed a few times. The rearrangement uses TRBV9 and TRBJ2-1; 9 bases match TRBD1. With V trimmed by 1 base and J by 6 bases, 2 bases remained unmatched. CDR3 length: 14 amino acids. Germline V lookup: CDR1 SGDLS, CDR2 YYNGEE. CDR3 loop: CASSVRTGVNEQFF. The CDR3 nucleotides are TGTGCCAGCAGCGTAAGGACAGGGGTCAATGAGCAGTTCTTC. Complete variable domain (other parts from reference TRBV9 and TRBJ2-1): DSGVTQTPKHLITATGQRVTLRCSPRSGDLSVYWYQQSLDQGLQFLIQYYNGEERAKGNILERFSAQQFPDLHSELNLSSLELGDSALYFCASSVRTGVNEQFFGPGTRLTVL.

The table lists this clonotype with a few counts. The DNA for the CDR3 is TGTGCCAGCAGCCGAACGGACAGGGAGAGCTACACCTTC. It specifies CASSRTDRESYTF. The chain employs TRBV14 and TRBJ1-2; 8 bases map to TRBD1. Germline V gene sequence: CDR1 SGHDN, CDR2 FVKESK. The CDR3 runs to 13 residues. The ends lost 4 bases at V and 9 bases at J; junction bases unmatched: 7.

This chain links TRBV18 with TRBJ2-3, with D perhaps TRBD2 (5 bases). V dropped 3 bases and J dropped 4 bases, with 14 bases sitting between them. Per the germline V gene, CDR1 is KGHSH and CDR2 is LQKENI. The CDR3 has 15 residues. CDR3 sequence (DNA): TGTGCCAGCTCACCTACCAGTCTTAGCGCAGATACGCAGTATTTT. It yields the protein CASSPTSLSADTQYF.

This clonotype was recorded a few times. The V and J genes are TRBV2 and TRBJ2-5, with a possible D match to TRBD2 (5 bases). V was shortened by 4 bases and J by 5 bases, with 14 bases between the two germline ends. Germline CDR1 and CDR2: SNHLY and FYNNEI. The CDR3 is made up of 14 amino acids. CDR3 nucleotides: TGTGCCAGCAGTGCTAGGAGCGGCTGGGAGACCCAGTACTTC. This sequence encodes CASSARSGWETQYF. The full variable domain, completed using reference TRBV2 and TRBJ2-5, is EPEVTQTPSHQVTQMGQEVILRCVPISNHLYFYWYRQILGQKVEFLVSFYNNEISEKSEIFDDQFSVERPDGSNFTLKIRSTKLEDSAMYFCASSARSGWETQYFGPGTRLLVL.

The chain combines TRBV7-2 with TRBJ1-2, with TRBD1 matching over 7 bases. There are 15 residues in the CDR3. After removal of 0 bases from V and 6 bases from J, the junction contained 7 bases not matched to a gene. Germline CDR1 reads SGHTA; CDR2 reads FQGNSA. Here the CDR3 DNA reads TGTGCCAGCAGCTTAGCGTCGTTCAGGGGGGATGGCTACACCTTC. Protein product: CASSLASFRGDGYTF. The full variable domain, completed using reference TRBV7-2 and TRBJ1-2, is GAGVSQSPSNKVTEKGKDVELRCDPISGHTALYWYRQSLGQGLEFLIYFQGNSAPDKSGLPSDRFSAERTGGSVSTLTIQRTQQEDSAVYLCASSLASFRGDGYTFGSGTRLTVV.

This clonotype was recorded a few times. The chain employs TRBV25-1 and TRBJ2-7; maybe TRBD2 (5 bases). Trimming cost V 2 bases and J 7 bases, with 12 bases left between them. This CDR3 contains 13 residues. Germline-derived CDR1 and CDR2 are MGHDK and SYGVNS. The CDR3 sequence is CASSEHGVYEQYF. CDR3 bases: TGTGCCAGCAGTGAACACGGGGTATATGAGCAGTACTTC.

The gene calls are TRBV19 and TRBJ2-1; a possible D gene is TRBD2 (7 bases). This CDR3 is built from 12 residues. The germline gives CDR1 LNHDA, CDR2 SQIVND (reference sequence). Trimming left V 7 bases short and J 10 bases short, with 14 bases between. CDR3 nucleotides: TGTGCCAGTAAAAGGGGGGGCCGGGAGCAGTTCTTC. Translating it yields CASKRGGREQFF.

V usage is TRBV7-2 and J usage is TRBJ2-1, with TRBD2 matching over 11 bases. The tail of the sequence fits TRBJ2-7 better, so the J call may be wrong. The germline gives CDR1 SGHTA, CDR2 FQGNSA. The CDR3 is made up of 15 amino acids. As DNA, the CDR3 is TGTGCCAGCAGCACCGCTAGCGGGGGGTACAATGAGCAGTACTTC. Amino acid sequence: CASSTASGGYNEQYF.

This clonotype was counted a single time. The rearrangement uses TRBV4-3 and TRBJ2-3; D uncertain. Trimming stripped 1 base from V and 5 bases from J, with 13 bases between. Germline CDR1 is LGHNA and CDR2 is YSLEER. This CDR3 is built from 15 residues. The CDR3 spells CASSQGGRDRDTQYF. The DNA for the CDR3 is TGCGCCAGCAGCCAAGGGGGTAGAGATAGAGATACGCAGTATTTT.

Remarks on this clonotype: This could be a read error, since a much larger clone is one nucleotide away. The chain combines TRBV7-6 with TRBJ2-1; D is perhaps TRBD2 (5 bases). Near its end, the DNA agrees better with TRBJ2-7, so the J call may be wrong. Germline CDR1 is SGHVS and CDR2 is FNYEAQ. The CDR3 extends over 14 amino acids. CDR3 loop: CASSSGVSYNEQYF. CDR3 nucleotides: TGTGCCAGCAGCTCCGGGGTTAGCTACAATGAGCAGTACTTC.

The chain uses TRBV24-1 and TRBJ2-3, with TRBD1 matching 7 bases. Losses at the gene ends were 4 bases for V and 2 bases for J; bases not matched to a gene: 5. Germline loops: CDR1 KGHDR, CDR2 SFDVKD. The CDR3 has 15 amino acids. The CDR3 protein is CATSEPGQNTDTQYF. DNA of the CDR3: TGTGCCACCAGTGAGCCGGGACAGAACACAGATACGCAGTATTTT.

CDR3 sequence: CSAKTPPSGAPYNEQFF. The CDR3 region has the DNA TGCAGTGCTAAGACCCCTCCTAGCGGGGCCCCCTACAATGAGCAGTTCTTC. V usage is TRBV20-1 and J usage is TRBJ2-1, with TRBD2 matching 9 bases. The CDR3 runs 17 residues. With V trimmed by 4 bases and J by 2 bases, 12 bases remained unmatched. The germline V gene encodes CDR1 DFQATT and CDR2 SNEGSKA (reference sequence).

The chain carries TRBV11-1 and TRBJ2-1; D is unresolved. The CDR3 contains 17 residues. V was shortened by 5 bases and J by 0 bases, with 17 bases between the two germline ends. Germline values: CDR1 SGHAT, CDR2 FQDESV (reference sequence). The CDR3 DNA is TGTGCCAGCAGCACGGGCCTTACCACGAGCTCCTACAATGAGCAGTTCTTC. It encodes CASSTGLTTSSYNEQFF.

This clonotype showed up just once. The chain carries TRBV7-2 and TRBJ2-1, with 7 bases aligning to TRBD2. This CDR3 is built from 13 residues. Germline lookup yields CDR1 SGHTA and CDR2 FQGNSA. V lost 8 bases, J lost 6 bases, and 7 bases stayed unmatched. As DNA, the CDR3 is TGTGCCAGCGGCACACTAGCGCGCAATGAGCAGTTCTTC. This translates into CASGTLARNEQFF.

The V call is TRBV12-3 or TRBV12-4, the J call TRBJ2-3, with TRBD2 matching 7 bases. V lost 7 bases and J lost 4; bases outside the gene matches: 8. This CDR3 has 14 residues. The CDR3 nucleotides read TGTGCCAGCACCTCGGGACTAATCCCAGATACGCAGTATTTT. Translating it yields CASTSGLIPDTQYF.

This clonotype was counted only a few times. The chain links TRBV5-1 to TRBJ2-5; D remains unclear. The tail of the sequence fits TRBJ2-7 better, so the J call may be wrong. The CDR3 extends over 13 amino acids. CDR1 is SGHRS, CDR2 YFSETQ, per germline. In nucleotides, the CDR3 is TGCGCCAGCAGCTTGGTAGGGCAGTACGAGCAGTACTTC. It specifies CASSLVGQYEQYF.